Below, one T cell receptor beta chain is given with its context. Its cognate antigen is unknown. The entry originates in a study of T cell responses to AZD1222 COVID-19 vaccine. Study-wide results and caveats: Seropositive AZD1222 recipients at baseline numbered only five or six.

The CDR3 totals 17 residues. Germline V gene sequence: CDR1 LGHNA, CDR2 YNFKEQ. V shed 1 base and J shed 3 bases, with 15 bases lying between them. Data came from immunoSEQ multiplex PCR; TCRdb stores just in-frame clones and leaves some out. The table lists about 130,000 clones, about 91% of them singletons, with approximately 2.1% in the top ten. The sequencing here drew on peripheral blood, taken on day 0 of AZD1222 vaccination. This chain links TRBV4-2 with TRBJ1-4, with D possibly matching TRBD1 (5 bases). The sequence derives from an adult in good health. The CDR3 coding sequence is TGTGCCAGCAGCCAAGTAGATATCGGGGCCGCTAATGAAAAACTGTTTTTT. Translating it yields CASSQVDIGAANEKLFF.